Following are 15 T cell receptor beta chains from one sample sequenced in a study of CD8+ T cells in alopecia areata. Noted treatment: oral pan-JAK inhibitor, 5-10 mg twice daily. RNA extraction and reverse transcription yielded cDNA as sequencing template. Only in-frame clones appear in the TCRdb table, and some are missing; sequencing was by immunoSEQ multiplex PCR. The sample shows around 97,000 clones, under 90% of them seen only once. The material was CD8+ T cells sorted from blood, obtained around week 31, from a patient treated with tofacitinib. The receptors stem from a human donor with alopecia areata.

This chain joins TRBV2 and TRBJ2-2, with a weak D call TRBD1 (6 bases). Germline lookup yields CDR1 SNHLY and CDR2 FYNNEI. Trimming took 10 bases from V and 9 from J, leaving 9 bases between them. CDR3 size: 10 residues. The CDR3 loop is CATRGRELFF. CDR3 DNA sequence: TGTGCCACCAGGGGCAGGGAGCTGTTTTTT. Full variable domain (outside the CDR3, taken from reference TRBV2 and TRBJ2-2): EPEVTQTPSHQVTQMGQEVILRCVPISNHLYFYWYRQILGQKVEFLVSFYNNEISEKSEIFDDQFSVERPDGSNFTLKIRSTKLEDSAMYFCATRGRELFFGEGSRLTVL.

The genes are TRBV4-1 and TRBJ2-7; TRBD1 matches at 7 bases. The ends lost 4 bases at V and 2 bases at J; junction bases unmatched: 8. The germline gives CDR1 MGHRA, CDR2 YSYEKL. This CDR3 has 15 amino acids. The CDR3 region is CASSPIQGLAYEQYF. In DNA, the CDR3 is TGCGCCAGCAGCCCCATACAGGGGCTCGCCTACGAGCAGTACTTC.

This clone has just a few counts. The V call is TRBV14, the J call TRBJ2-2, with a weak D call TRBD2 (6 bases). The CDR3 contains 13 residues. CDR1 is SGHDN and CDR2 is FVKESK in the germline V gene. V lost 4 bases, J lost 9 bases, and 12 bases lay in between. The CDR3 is CASSLGGPRELFF. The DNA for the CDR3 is TGTGCCAGCAGCCTGGGAGGTCCGCGGGAGCTGTTTTTT.

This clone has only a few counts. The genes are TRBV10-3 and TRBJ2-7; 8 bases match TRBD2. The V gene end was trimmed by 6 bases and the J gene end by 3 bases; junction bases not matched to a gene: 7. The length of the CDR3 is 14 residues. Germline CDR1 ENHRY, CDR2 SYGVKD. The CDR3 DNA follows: TGTGCCATCAGGGGGACTAGTGAACTCTACGAGCAGTACTTC. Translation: CAIRGTSELYEQYF.

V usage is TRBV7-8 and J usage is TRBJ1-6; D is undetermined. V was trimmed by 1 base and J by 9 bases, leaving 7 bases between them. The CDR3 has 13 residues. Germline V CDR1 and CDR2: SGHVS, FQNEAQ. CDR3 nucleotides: TGTGCCAGCAGCTTAGGGTTAGGTTCACCCCTCCACTTT. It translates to CASSLGLGSPLHF.

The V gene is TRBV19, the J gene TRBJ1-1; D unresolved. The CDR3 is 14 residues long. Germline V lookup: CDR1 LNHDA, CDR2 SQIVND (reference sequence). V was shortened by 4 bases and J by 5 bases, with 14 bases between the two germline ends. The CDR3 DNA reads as TGTGCCAGTAGTAGTAGGGCACCACAAACTGAAGCTTTCTTT. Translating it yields CASSSRAPQTEAFF.

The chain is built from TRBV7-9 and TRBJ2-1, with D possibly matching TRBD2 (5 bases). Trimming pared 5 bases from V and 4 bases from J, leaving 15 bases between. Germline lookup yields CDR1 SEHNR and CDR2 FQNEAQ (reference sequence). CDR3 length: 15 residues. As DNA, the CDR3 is TGTGCCAGCAGCCGGACTTTCCCCTTTTACAATGAGCAGTTCTTC. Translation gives CASSRTFPFYNEQFF.

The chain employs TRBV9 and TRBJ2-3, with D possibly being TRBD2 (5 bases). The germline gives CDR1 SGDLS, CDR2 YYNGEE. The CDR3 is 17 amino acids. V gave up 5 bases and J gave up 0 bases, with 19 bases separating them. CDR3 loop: CASRGGADAASTDTQYF. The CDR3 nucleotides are TGTGCCAGCAGAGGAGGAGCAGACGCCGCTAGCACAGATACGCAGTATTTT.

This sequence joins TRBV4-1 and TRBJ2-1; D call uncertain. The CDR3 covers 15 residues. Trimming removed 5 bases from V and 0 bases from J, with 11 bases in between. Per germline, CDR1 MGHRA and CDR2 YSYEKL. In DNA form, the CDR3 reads TGCGCCAGCAGCATAGAAATCAGCTCCTACAATGAGCAGTTCTTC. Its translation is CASSIEISSYNEQFF.

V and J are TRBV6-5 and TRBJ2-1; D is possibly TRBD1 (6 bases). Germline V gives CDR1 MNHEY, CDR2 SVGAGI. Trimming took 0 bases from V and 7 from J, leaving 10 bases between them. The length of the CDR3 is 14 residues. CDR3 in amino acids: CASSYSNRVNEQFF. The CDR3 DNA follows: TGTGCCAGCAGTTACTCGAACAGGGTTAATGAGCAGTTCTTC.

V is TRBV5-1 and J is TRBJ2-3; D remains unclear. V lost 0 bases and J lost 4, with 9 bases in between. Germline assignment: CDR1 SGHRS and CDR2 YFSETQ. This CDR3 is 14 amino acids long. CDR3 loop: CASSLEAGPDTQYF. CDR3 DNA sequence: TGCGCCAGCAGCTTGGAGGCCGGCCCAGATACGCAGTATTTT.

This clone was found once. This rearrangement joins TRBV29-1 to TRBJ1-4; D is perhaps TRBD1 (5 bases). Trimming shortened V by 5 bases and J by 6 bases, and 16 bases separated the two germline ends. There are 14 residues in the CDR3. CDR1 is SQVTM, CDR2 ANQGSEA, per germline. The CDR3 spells CSVYSREGYEKLFF. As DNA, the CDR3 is TGCAGCGTTTATTCCCGAGAGGGGTATGAAAAACTGTTTTTT.

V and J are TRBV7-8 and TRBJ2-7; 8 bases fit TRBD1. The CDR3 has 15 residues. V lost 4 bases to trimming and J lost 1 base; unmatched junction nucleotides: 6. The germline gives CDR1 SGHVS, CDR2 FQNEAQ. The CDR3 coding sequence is TGTGCCAGCAGCTACCCAGGGGGCGCTTCCTACGAGCAGTACTTC. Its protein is CASSYPGGASYEQYF.

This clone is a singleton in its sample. The CDR3 spells CASSLVPGEQFF. The CDR3 DNA reads as TGTGCCAGCAGCTTAGTCCCGGGAGAGCAGTTCTTC. The chain combines TRBV7-9 with TRBJ2-1, with D maybe TRBD2 (5 bases). The CDR3 is made up of 12 amino acids. Trimming removed 1 base from V and 10 bases from J, with 8 bases in between. Germline V lookup: CDR1 SEHNR, CDR2 FQNEAQ (reference sequence).

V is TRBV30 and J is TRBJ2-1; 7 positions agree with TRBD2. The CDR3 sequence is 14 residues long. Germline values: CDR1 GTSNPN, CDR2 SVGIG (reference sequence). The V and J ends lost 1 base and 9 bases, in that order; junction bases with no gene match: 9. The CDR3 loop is CAWSAGGNAGEQFF. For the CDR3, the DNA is TGTGCCTGGAGTGCGGGGGGAAACGCGGGTGAGCAGTTCTTC.